This TCR beta chain was identified during a study of blood T cells in healthy people across ages (dated by TCRdb to between 2014 and 2017). With regard to the full study: In model experiments, template switching captured roughly one uniquely barcoded TCR beta cDNA molecule for every two T cells. Age-related changes in TCR beta repertoire diversity were measured in the study by deep sequencing normalized with unique cDNA molecular identifiers. The donors were divided into four age groups: young (average approximately 17 years), middle-aged (roughly 40), aged (about 60) and long-lived (about 80). To avoid experimental bias, donors of different ages were randomly spread across the sequencing lanes. For two donors (one aged 18 to 30 and one aged 80 or older), the study analyzed two additional independent replicas of 1 million unique cDNA reads from the same blood draw. Results and caveats for the whole study, not just this receptor: Compared with the aged group, the long-lived group had more naive CD4+ T cells, fewer expanded clones and increased TCR diversity, a pattern suggesting age selection. Bulk unsorted PBMC profiling prevented conclusive comparison of naive and antigen-experienced compartments. Donor CMV infection status was unknown, potentially confounding age-related changes in expanded clonotypes. Observed TCR beta diversity per million T cells fell roughly linearly with age, and a significant reduction was already apparent by age around 40. Estimates of total diversity based on one million sequenced T cells were regarded as lower bounds and as underestimates. A strong correlation was found between observed TCR beta diversity and the percentage of naive T cells measured by flow cytometry.

Receptors were amplified or captured by 5' RACE. The instrument given in TCRdb is Illumina HiSeq 2500. A second PCR of about 6 to 11 cycles was run with a J-beta primer mix and a sample-barcoded 5' primer. Each TCR beta cDNA molecule received a unique molecular identifier from a template-switch 5' adaptor carrying 12 random nucleotides. Each sample yielded at least 3 million CDR3-containing paired-end reads. First-strand cDNA was synthesized from all RNA with the Mint cDNA synthesis kit, primed by a TRBC-specific oligonucleotide. All cDNA was treated with uracil-DNA glycosylase and then went through a first 18-cycle PCR with the universal primers M1SS and BC2_uni_R. In the paper's pipeline: For normalization, 1 million high-quality reads were randomly selected from each sample, with every read carrying a distinct molecular identifier. Reads with shared molecular identifiers were discarded instead of being binned into consensus sequences. MiTCR, set to a Q25 quality threshold and the strictest error-elimination algorithm, was used for CDR3 identification, clonotype clustering and error correction. A nonparametric unseen species model using Euler transformation provided a lower-bound estimate of total TCR beta diversity. TCRdb reworked the public reads: Q25 trimming with fastp, MiXCR clone assembly, productive beta chains retained. A single entry per CDR3 protein holds the most common genes and DNA from its merged rows. The V and J calls and clone size come from TCRdb's table, not from the authors' own analysis. The sample profile shows 1 million to 1.2 million distinct CDR3 sequences; around two fifths of them were found once. Of the sample, approximately 14% is held by the ten largest clones.

CDR1 and CDR2, looked up from the germline V gene (reference sequence), are MNHEY and SMNVEV. The V end loses 0 bases and the J end loses 6 bases, and a stretch of 6 bases separates them. The CDR3 runs 13 amino acids, cysteine and phenylalanine included. Only CDR3 DNA is held: 39 bases, read in frame from base 1. A remark on this clonotype: Its target antigen remains unknown. The record has no base qualities; no much larger clone is one base away.

Donors were under 40 systemically healthy Caucasian individuals from Russia aged 6 to 90 years. Approximately 9 milliliters of peripheral blood were collected from each donor into EDTA-treated Vacutainer tubes. PBMCs were isolated by Ficoll-Paque density-gradient centrifugation, with at least 7 million obtained per sample. Trizol reagent was used to extract total RNA from the PBMCs, yielding at least 6 micrograms per sample. The percentages of naive CD45RAhigh/CD27high T cells were determined by flow cytometry on a PBMC aliquot from every donor. This receptor chain uses TRBV27 and TRBJ1-5; the D gene cannot be resolved reliably. The sequencing input was blood. The clonotype originates from a man between 18 and 29 years old in good health. The CDR3 has the sequence CASSLSLAQPQHF. The base sequence is TGTGCCAGCAGTTTATCGCTGGCTCAGCCCCAGCATTTT.